This T cell receptor (beta chain) is from a study of shared clonotypes between healthy human individuals. Study-wide findings and caveats: Naive CD4 clonotypes overlapped across a handful of donors at approximately 4.5%. Researchers found naive subsets generally carried larger estimated richness than memory subsets. It was anticipated that sequencing depth would influence how many clonotypes donors shared.

A remark on this clone: Its cognate antigen is unknown.

Only in-frame clones appear in the TCRdb table, and some are missing; sequencing was by immunoSEQ multiplex PCR. This table holds approximately 980,000 clones, over 75% found once. The CDR3 is 18 residues long. After removal of 2 bases from V and 3 bases from J, the junction contained 10 bases not matched to a gene. Germline V lookup: CDR1 KGHSH, CDR2 LQKENI. The sequenced sample was memory CD4+ T cells sorted from blood. Subset meaning: CD45RA-negative fraction. The receptor was derived from a young man in good health. V gene TRBV18 combines with J gene TRBJ2-4; 10 bases map to TRBD2. The DNA for the CDR3 is TGTGCCAGCTCACCAGGACTAGCGGATTGGGAGGTCAAAAACATTCAGTACTTC. This sequence encodes CASSPGLADWEVKNIQYF.